Listed here are 5 T cell receptor beta chains from one sample, sequenced in a study of cytomegalovirus exposure and HLA in healthy donors. PCR primers comprised 60 Vbeta and 13 Jbeta primers. Method: immunoSEQ multiplex PCR; TCRdb's copy keeps in-frame clones and lacks some. The sample includes 130,000 or so clones, 78% of them seen just once. The specimen sequenced was PBMCs. These receptors were taken from a woman between 18 and 29 years old in good health and CMV-seronegative.

The chain has TRBV5-6 and TRBJ1-4; D is perhaps TRBD1 (6 bases). This CDR3 region has 14 residues. V lost 4 bases and J 4 bases, leaving 11 bases between the germline ends. Germline lookup yields CDR1 SGHDT and CDR2 YYEEEE. The CDR3 sequence: CASSRRGSNEKLFF. The CDR3 DNA is TGTGCCAGCAGCCGCAGGGGAAGTAATGAAAAACTGTTTTTT.

The gene calls are TRBV30 and TRBJ2-7, with 7 positions matching TRBD1. Germline V CDR1 and CDR2: GTSNPN, SVGIG (reference sequence). Trimming at V came to 8 bases and at J to 1 base, leaving 8 bases not matched to a gene. The length of the CDR3 is 13 residues. CDR3 residues: CALMTGMSYEQYF. In DNA, the CDR3 is TGTGCCCTAATGACAGGGATGTCCTACGAGCAGTACTTC.

This chain links TRBV19 with TRBJ1-6; a weak D match, TRBD1 (5 bases). In germline, CDR1 is LNHDA, CDR2 SQIVND (reference sequence). This CDR3 region has 13 residues. The germline V and J ends were trimmed by 6 bases and 7 bases, with 10 bases remaining between them. Written as DNA, the CDR3 is TGTGCCAGTAGAGGGGAGGGAAATTCACCCCTCCACTTT. This translates into CASRGEGNSPLHF.

This clone has a handful of counts. The chain employs TRBV21-1 and TRBJ2-7; TRBD1 is the table's D call and was not checked against the DNA. TRBV21-1 is marked as a pseudogene. The CDR3 runs to 12 residues. Here the CDR3 reads CASSNVRYEQYF. CDR3 nucleotide sequence: TGTGCCAGCAGCAACGTCAGGTACGAGCAGTACTTC.

The chain uses TRBV10-2 and TRBJ1-2; TRBD1 might be the D (6 bases). Germline V gene sequence: CDR1 WSHSY, CDR2 SAAADI. V gave up 3 bases and J gave up 0 bases, with 11 bases separating them. The CDR3 covers 15 residues. CDR3 amino acids: CASSEWDTSNYGYTF. CDR3 sequence (DNA): TGCGCCAGCAGTGAATGGGACACCTCTAACTATGGCTACACCTTC.